This T cell receptor beta chain was sequenced for a study of regulatory and conventional T cells in RAG deficiency. Across the whole study: Autoimmunity is frequent in combined immunodeficiency with hypomorphic RAG mutations.

Study-wide points: Omenn patients showed >90% Treg-Tconv overlap and shorter CDR3 lengths. Omenn syndrome and CID/AS patients had roughly 92-fold fewer unique Treg TCR beta sequences, versus about 10-fold elsewhere.

The sorted conventional CD4+ T cells were CD25-low and CD127-high, with genomic DNA sequenced. Of eight RAG-deficient patients, one had SCID, two Omenn syndrome, five CID or atypical SCID. TCRdb's copy holds only in-frame clones and misses some; the assay was immunoSEQ multiplex PCR. Of some 1,000 clones listed, 80% to 85% were seen once; the top ten hold just over 7.5%. This CDR3 has 13 residues. V dropped 4 bases and J dropped 3 bases, with 6 bases sitting between them. The germline gives CDR1 MGHDK, CDR2 SYGVNS. Regarding this clone: Its antigen is unidentified.

Sequencing was performed on CD4+ effector T cells sorted from blood. This receptor was identified in a human donor with RAG deficiency presenting as combined immunodeficiency. This chain uses TRBV25-1 with TRBJ1-4; D gene unclear. For the CDR3, the DNA is TGTGCCAGCAGTGCCCCGGCTAATGAAAAACTGTTTTTT. It is translated as CASSAPANEKLFF.